This T cell receptor (beta chain) emerged from a study of technical replicates of blood from several donors. Only in-frame clones appear in the TCRdb table, and some are missing; sequencing was by immunoSEQ multiplex PCR. The sample lists 95,000 to 100,000 clones, under 96% occurring once. V lost 1 base, J lost 5 bases, and 13 bases lay in between. This CDR3 contains 15 residues. Looked up from germline, CDR1 is SNHLY and CDR2 is FYNNEI. The TCR originated in a human donor in good health. The chain uses TRBV2 and TRBJ2-3, with D maybe TRBD2 (7 bases). The source material was T cells isolated from PBMCs. The CDR3 DNA follows: TGTGCCAGCAGTGAAGGAGGGGGGGGAGGAGATACGCAGTATTTT. Its translation: CASSEGGGGGDTQYF.